This T cell receptor (beta chain) was recovered during a study of shared clonotypes between healthy human individuals. CDR3 length: 14 residues. CDR1 and CDR2 from the germline V gene are SGDLS and YYNGEE. V lost 0 bases and J lost 9, with 16 bases in between. Some clones are missing from TCRdb's copy, which holds only in-frame ones; the method was immunoSEQ multiplex PCR. Of over a million clones listed, 98% are singletons. Input material: naive CD4+ T cells sorted from blood. Subset indicated: CD45RA+ positively selected. This rearrangement joins TRBV9 to TRBJ2-7; either TRBD1 or TRBD2 may fit D (5 bases each). The sequence derives from a man aged 30 to 39 in good health. CDR3 nucleotides: TGTGCCAGCAGCGTAGGTCAGGGACCGAACGGGCAGTACTTC. Encoded protein: CASSVGQGPNGQYF.